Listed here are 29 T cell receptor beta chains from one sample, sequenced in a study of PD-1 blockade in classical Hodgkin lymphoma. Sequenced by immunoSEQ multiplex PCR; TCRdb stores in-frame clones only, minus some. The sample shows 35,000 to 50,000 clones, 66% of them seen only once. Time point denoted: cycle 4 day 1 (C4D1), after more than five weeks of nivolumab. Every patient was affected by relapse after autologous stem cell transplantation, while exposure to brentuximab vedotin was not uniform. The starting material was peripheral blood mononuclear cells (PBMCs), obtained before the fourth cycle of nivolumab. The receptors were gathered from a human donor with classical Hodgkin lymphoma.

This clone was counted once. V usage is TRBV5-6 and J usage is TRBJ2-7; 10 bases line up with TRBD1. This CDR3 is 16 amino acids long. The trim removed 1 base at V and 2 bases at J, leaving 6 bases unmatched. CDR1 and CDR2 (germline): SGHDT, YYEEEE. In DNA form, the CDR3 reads TGTGCCAGCAGCTTGAGGACTGGACAGGGGGCCTACGAGCAGTACTTC. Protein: CASSLRTGQGAYEQYF.

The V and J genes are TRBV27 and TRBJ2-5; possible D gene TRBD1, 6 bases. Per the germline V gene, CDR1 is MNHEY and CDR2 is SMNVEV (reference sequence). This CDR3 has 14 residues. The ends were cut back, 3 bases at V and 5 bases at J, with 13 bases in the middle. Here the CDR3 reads CASSFRGLLETQYF. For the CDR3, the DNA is TGTGCCAGCAGTTTCAGGGGCCTCTTGGAGACCCAGTACTTC.

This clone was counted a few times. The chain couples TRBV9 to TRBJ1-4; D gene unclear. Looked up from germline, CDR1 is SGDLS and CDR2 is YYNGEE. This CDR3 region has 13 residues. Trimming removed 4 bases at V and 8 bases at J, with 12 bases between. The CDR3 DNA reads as TGTGCCAGCAGCCCAACATCGGGGGAAAAACTGTTTTTT. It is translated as CASSPTSGEKLFF.

DNA of the CDR3: TGTGCCAGCAGCGTAGAAGGGGACAGGACCAATGAGCAGTTCTTC. Translation: CASSVEGDRTNEQFF. The chain has TRBV9 and TRBJ2-1, with TRBD1 matching 8 bases. CDR1 SGDLS and CDR2 YYNGEE come from the germline V gene. The CDR3 is 15 residues long. The junction had 5 bases not matched to a gene; V was cut back by 0 bases and J by 6 bases. Looking up the rest from reference TRBV9 and TRBJ2-1 gives the full variable domain: DSGVTQTPKHLITATGQRVTLRCSPRSGDLSVYWYQQSLDQGLQFLIQYYNGEERAKGNILERFSAQQFPDLHSELNLSSLELGDSALYFCASSVEGDRTNEQFFGPGTRLTVL.

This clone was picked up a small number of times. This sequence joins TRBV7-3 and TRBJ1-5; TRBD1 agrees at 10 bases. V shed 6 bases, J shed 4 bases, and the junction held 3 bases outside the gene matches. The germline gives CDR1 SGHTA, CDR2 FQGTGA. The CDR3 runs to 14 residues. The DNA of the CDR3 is TGTGCCAGCAGTCCGGACAGGGGGAATCAGCCCCAGCATTTT. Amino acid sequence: CASSPDRGNQPQHF.

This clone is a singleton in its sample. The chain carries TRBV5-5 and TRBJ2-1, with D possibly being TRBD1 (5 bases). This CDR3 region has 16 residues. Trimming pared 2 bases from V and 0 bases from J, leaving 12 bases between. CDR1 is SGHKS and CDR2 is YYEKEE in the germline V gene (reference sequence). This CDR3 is CASSFGHPLSYNEQFF. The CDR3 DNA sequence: TGTGCCAGCAGCTTCGGACATCCCCTCTCCTACAATGAGCAGTTCTTC.

CDR3 coding DNA: TGTGCCAGCAGCCTCGGGGACAGGGAAGGCCGAGTAGGCTACACCTTC. Translating gives CASSLGDREGRVGYTF. The rearrangement uses TRBV7-7 and TRBJ1-2; 9 bases are a match to TRBD1. The J segment lost 8 bases and the V segment lost 5 bases, leaving 15 bases of the junction unmatched. This CDR3 has 16 residues. Germline CDR1 SSHAT, CDR2 FNYEAQ (reference sequence).

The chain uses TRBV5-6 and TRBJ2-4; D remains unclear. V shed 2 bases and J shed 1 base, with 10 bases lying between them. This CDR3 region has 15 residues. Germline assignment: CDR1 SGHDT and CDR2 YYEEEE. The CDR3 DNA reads TGTGCCAGCAGCTTTGACTCCTCCGCCAAAAACATTCAGTACTTC. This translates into CASSFDSSAKNIQYF. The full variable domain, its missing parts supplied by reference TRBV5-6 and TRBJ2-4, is DAGVTQSPTHLIKTRGQQVTLRCSPKSGHDTVSWYQQALGQGPQFIFQYYEEEERQRGNFPDRFSGHQFPNYSSELNVNALLLGDSALYLCASSFDSSAKNIQYFGAGTRLSVL.

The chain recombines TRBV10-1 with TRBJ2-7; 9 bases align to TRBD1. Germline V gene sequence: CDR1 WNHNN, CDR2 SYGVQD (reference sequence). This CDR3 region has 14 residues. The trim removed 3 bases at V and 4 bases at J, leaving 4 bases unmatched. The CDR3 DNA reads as TGCGCCAGCAGTGATACAGGGGGCAGGTACGAGCAGTACTTC. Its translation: CASSDTGGRYEQYF.

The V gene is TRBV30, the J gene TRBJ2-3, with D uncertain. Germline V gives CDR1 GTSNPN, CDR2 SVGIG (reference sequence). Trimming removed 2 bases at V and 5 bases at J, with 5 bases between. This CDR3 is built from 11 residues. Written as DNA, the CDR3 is TGTGCCTGGAGTCGACTAGATACGCAGTATTTT. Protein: CAWSRLDTQYF. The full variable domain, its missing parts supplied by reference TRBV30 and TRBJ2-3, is SQTIHQWPATLVQPVGSPLSLECTVEGTSNPNLYWYRQAAGRGLQLLFYSVGIGQISSEVPQNLSASRPQDRQFILSSKKLLLSDSGFYLCAWSRLDTQYFGPGTRLTVL.

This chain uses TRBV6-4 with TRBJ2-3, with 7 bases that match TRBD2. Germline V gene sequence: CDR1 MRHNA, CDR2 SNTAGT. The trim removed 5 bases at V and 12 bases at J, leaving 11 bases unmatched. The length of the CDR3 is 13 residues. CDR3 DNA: TGTGCCAGCAGTTCCGACGGGGGGTTAACTCAGTATTTT. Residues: CASSSDGGLTQYF.

The CDR3 nucleotides are TGTGCCAGCAGTTACCACAGGGGACAGGGCAATTCACCCCTCCACTTT. Protein sequence: CASSYHRGQGNSPLHF. This chain links TRBV6-5 with TRBJ1-6; 9 bases map to TRBD1. Germline values: CDR1 MNHEY, CDR2 SVGAGI. V dropped 2 bases and J dropped 7; count of bases not matched to a gene: 6. This CDR3 contains 16 residues.

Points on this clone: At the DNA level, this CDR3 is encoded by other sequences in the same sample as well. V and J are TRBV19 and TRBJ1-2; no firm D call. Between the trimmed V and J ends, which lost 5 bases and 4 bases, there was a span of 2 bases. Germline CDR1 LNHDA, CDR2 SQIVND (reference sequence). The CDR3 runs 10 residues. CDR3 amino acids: CASSGYGYTF. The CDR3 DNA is TGTGCCAGTAGTGGCTATGGCTACACCTTC.

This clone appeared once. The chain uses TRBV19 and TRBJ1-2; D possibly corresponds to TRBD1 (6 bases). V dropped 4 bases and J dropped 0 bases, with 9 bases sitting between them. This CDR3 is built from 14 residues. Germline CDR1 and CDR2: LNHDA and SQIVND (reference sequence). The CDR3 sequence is CASSNQGTNYGYTF. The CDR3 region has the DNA TGTGCCAGTAGTAACCAGGGGACTAACTATGGCTACACCTTC.

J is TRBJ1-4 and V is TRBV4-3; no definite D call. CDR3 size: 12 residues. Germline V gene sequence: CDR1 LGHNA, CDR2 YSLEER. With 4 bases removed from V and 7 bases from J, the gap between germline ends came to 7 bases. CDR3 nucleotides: TGCGCCAGCAGCCCCTCACTTGAAAAACTGTTTTTT. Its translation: CASSPSLEKLFF.

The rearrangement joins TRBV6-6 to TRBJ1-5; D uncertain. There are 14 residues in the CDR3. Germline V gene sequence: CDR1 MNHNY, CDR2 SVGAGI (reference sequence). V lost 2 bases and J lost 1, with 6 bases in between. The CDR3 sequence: CASSYPESNQPQHF. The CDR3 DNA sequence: TGTGCCAGCAGTTACCCCGAAAGCAATCAGCCCCAGCATTTT.

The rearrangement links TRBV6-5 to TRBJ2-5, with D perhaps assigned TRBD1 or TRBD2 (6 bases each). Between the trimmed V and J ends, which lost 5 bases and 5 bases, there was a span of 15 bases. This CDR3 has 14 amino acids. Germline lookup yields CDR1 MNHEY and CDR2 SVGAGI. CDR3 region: CASSRIGGRETQYF. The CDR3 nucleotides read TGTGCCAGCAGTCGAATCGGGGGCCGGGAGACCCAGTACTTC.

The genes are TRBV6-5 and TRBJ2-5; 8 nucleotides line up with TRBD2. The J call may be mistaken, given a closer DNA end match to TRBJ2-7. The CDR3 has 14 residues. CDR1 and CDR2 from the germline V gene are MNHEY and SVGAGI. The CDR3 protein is CASSYSGLAYEQYF. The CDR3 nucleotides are TGTGCCAGCAGTTACTCGGGACTAGCCTACGAGCAGTACTTC.

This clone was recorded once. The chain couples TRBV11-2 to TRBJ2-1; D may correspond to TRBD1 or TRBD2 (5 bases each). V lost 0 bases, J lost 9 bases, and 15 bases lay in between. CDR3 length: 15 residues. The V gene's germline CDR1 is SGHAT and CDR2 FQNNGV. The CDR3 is CASSLERVGPFEQFF. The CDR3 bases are TGTGCCAGCAGCTTAGAGAGGGTGGGACCATTTGAGCAGTTCTTC.

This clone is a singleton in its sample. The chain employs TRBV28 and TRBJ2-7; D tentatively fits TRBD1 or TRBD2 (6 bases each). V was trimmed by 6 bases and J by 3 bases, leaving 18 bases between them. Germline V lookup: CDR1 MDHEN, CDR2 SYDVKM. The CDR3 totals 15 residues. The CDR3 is CASSFPAGGIYEQYF. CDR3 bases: TGTGCCAGCAGCTTTCCCGCCGGGGGCATCTACGAGCAGTACTTC.

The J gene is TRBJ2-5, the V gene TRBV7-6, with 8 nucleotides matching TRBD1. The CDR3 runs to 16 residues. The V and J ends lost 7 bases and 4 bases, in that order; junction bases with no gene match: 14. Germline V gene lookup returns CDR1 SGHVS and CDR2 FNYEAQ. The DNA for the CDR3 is TGTGCCAGCACCCCGTCCTGGGCAGGGGGCGTAGAGACCCAGTACTTC. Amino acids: CASTPSWAGGVETQYF.

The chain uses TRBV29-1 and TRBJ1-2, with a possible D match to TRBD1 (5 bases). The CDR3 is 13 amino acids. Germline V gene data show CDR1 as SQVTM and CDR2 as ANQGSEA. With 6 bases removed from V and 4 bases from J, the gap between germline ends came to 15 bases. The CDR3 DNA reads TGCAGCGTCGACCCCGGGACCACCTATGGCTACACCTTC. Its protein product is CSVDPGTTYGYTF.

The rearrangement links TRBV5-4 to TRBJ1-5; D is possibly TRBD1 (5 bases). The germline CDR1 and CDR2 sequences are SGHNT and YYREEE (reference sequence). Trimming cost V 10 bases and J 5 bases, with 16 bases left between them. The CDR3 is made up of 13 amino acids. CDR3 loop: CAFGHLGDQPQHF. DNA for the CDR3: TGTGCCTTCGGACACCTCGGCGATCAGCCCCAGCATTTT.

CDR3: CASMRQGGYSYEQYF. Written as DNA, the CDR3 is TGTGCCAGCATGCGGCAGGGGGGGTACTCCTACGAGCAGTACTTC. V usage is TRBV2 and J usage is TRBJ2-7; D possibly uses TRBD1 or TRBD2 (7 bases each). Germline lookup yields CDR1 SNHLY and CDR2 FYNNEI. The V and J ends lost 7 bases and 0 bases respectively, with 16 bases between them. The CDR3 spans 15 residues.

The chain's CDR3 is CASSDESNQPQHF. The CDR3 DNA sequence: TGTGCCAGCAGTGATGAAAGCAATCAGCCCCAGCATTTT. The chain combines TRBV2 with TRBJ1-5, with D uncertain. Germline CDR1 SNHLY, CDR2 FYNNEI. There are 13 residues in the CDR3. Trimming took 3 bases from V and 1 from J, leaving 4 bases between them.

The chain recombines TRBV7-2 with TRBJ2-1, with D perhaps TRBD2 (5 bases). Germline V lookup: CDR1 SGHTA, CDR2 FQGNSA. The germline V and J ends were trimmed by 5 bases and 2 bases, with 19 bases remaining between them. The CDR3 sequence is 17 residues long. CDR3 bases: TGTGCCAGCAGCCCCCGCCCCGGGATGGGCACCTACAATGAGCAGTTCTTC. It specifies CASSPRPGMGTYNEQFF.

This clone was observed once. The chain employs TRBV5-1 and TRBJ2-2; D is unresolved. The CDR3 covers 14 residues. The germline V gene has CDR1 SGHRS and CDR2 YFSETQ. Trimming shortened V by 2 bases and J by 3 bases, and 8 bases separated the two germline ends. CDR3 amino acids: CASSFGRDTGELFF. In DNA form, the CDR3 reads TGCGCCAGCAGCTTCGGAAGGGACACCGGGGAGCTGTTTTTT.

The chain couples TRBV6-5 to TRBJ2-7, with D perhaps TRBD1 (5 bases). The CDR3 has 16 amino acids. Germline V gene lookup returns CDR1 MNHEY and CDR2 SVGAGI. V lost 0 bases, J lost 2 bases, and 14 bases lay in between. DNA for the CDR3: TGTGCCAGCAGTTACTCGAATAGGGGCAAAGCCTACGAGCAGTACTTC. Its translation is CASSYSNRGKAYEQYF.

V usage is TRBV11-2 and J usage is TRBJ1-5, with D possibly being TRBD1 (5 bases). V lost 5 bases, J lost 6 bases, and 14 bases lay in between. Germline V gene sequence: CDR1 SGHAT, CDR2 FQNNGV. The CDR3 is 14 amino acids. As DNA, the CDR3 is TGTGCCAGCAGCCCTCAGGGAGGATCTCAGCCCCAGCATTTT. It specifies CASSPQGGSQPQHF. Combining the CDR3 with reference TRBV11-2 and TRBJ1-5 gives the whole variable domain EAGVAQSPRYKIIEKRQSVAFWCNPISGHATLYWYQQILGQGPKLLIQFQNNGVVDDSQLPKDRFSAERLKGVDSTLKIQPAKLEDSAVYLCASSPQGGSQPQHFGDGTRLSIL.